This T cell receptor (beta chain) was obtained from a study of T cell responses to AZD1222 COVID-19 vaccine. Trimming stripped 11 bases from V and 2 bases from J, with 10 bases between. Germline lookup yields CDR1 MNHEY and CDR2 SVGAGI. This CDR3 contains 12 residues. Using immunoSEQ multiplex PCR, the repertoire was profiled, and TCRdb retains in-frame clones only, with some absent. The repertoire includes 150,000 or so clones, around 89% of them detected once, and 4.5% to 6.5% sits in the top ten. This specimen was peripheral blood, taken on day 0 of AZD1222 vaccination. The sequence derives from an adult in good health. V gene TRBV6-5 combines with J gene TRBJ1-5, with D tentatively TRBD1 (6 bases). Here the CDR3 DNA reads TGTGCCGGCCGACAGGGCAATCAGCCCCAGCATTTT. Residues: CAGRQGNQPQHF.